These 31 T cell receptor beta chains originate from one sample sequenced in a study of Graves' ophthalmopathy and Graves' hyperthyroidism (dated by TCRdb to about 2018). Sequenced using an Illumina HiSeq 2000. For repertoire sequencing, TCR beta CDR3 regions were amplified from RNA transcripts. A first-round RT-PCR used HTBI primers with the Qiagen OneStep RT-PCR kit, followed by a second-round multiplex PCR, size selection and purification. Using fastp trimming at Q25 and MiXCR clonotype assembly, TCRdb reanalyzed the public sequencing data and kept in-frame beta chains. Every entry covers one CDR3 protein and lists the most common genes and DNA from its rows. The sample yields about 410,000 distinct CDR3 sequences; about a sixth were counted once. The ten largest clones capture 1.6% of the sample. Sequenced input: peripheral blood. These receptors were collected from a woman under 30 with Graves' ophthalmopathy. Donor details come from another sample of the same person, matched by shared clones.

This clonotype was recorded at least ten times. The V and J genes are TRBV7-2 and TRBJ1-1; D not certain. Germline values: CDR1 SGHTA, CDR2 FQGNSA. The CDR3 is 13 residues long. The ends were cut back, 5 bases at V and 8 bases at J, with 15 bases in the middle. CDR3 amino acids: CASSLISPREAFF. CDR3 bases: TGTGCCAGCAGCCTGATATCTCCCCGGGAAGCTTTCTTT.

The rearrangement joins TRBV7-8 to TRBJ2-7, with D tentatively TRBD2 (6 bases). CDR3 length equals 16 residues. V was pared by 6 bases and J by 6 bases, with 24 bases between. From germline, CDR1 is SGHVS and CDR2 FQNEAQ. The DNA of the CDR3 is TGTGCCAGCAGTCTGACCTCCCGGACTACCCTTCCCGAGCAGTACTTC. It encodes CASSLTSRTTLPEQYF.

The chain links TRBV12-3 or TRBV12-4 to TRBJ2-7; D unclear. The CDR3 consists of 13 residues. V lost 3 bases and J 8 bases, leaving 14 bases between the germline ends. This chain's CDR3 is CASSLSDRPKQYF. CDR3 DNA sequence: TGTGCCAGCAGTTTGTCGGACCGACCCAAGCAGTACTTC.

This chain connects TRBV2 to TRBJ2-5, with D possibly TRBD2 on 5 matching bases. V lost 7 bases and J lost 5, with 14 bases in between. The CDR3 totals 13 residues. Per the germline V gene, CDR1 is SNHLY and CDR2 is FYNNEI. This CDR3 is CASTVVTGETQYF. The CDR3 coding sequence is TGTGCCAGCACGGTGGTAACGGGGGAGACCCAGTACTTC.

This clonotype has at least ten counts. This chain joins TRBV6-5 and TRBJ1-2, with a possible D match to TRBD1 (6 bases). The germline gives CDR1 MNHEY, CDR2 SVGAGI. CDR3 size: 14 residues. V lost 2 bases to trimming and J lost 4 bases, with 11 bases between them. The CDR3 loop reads CASSYDRNVYGYTF. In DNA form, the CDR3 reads TGTGCCAGCAGTTACGACAGGAACGTCTATGGCTACACCTTC.

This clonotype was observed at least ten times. CDR3 region: CASSFHRAGTEAFF. Written as DNA, the CDR3 is TGTGCCAGCAGCTTCCACAGGGCTGGCACTGAAGCTTTCTTT. The chain joins TRBV7-2 to TRBJ1-1, with D tentatively TRBD1 (6 bases). The germline V gene encodes CDR1 SGHTA and CDR2 FQGNSA. The CDR3 loop spans 14 amino acids. V was trimmed by 3 bases and J by 4 bases, leaving 12 bases between them.

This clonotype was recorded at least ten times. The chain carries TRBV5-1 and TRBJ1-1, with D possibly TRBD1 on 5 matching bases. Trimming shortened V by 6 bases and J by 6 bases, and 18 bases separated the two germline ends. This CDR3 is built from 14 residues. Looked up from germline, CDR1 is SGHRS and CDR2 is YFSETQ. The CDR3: CASKDGQDKAEAFF. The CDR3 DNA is TGCGCCAGCAAAGACGGGCAGGACAAAGCTGAAGCTTTCTTT.

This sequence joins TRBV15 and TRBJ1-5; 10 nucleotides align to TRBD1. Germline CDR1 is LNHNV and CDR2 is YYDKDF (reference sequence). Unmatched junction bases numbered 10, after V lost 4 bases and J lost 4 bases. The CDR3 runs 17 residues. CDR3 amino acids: CATSIGRDRGNNQPQHF. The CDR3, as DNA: TGTGCCACCAGCATAGGGAGGGACAGGGGAAATAATCAGCCCCAGCATTTT.

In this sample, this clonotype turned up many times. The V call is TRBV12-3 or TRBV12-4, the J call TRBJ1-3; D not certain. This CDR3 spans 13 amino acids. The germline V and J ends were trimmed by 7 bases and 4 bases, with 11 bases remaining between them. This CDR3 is CASMGEVGNTIYF. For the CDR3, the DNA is TGTGCCAGCATGGGCGAGGTCGGAAACACCATATATTTT.

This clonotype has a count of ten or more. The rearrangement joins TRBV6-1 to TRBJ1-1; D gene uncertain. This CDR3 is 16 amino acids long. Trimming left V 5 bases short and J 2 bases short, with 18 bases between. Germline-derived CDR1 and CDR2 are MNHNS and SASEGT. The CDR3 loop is CASSPRETKLNTEAFF. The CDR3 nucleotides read TGTGCCAGCAGTCCCCGGGAAACTAAACTCAACACTGAAGCTTTCTTT.

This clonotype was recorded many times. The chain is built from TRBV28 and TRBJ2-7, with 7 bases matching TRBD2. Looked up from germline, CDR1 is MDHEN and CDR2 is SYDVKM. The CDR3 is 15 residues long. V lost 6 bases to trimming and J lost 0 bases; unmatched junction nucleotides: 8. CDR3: CASSPTSVSSYEQYF. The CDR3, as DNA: TGTGCCAGCAGCCCTACTAGCGTGAGCTCCTACGAGCAGTACTTC.

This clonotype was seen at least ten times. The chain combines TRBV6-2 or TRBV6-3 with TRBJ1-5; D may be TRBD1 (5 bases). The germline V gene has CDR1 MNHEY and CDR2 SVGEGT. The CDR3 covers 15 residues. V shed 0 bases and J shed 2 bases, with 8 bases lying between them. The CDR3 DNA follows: TGTGCCAGCAGTTACTCAGGGGACGGCAATCAGCCCCAGCATTTT. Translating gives CASSYSGDGNQPQHF.

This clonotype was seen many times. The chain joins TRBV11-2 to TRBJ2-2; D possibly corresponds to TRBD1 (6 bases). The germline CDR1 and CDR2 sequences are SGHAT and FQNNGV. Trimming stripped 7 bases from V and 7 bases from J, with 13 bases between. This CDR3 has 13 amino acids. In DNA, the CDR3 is TGTGCCAGCACCCCCCAGGGGTTCGGGGAGCTGTTTTTT. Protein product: CASTPQGFGELFF.

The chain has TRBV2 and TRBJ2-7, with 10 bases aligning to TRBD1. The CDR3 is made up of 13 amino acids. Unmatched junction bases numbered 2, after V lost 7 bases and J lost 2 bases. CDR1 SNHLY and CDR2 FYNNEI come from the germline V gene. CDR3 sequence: CASTDRGTYEQYF. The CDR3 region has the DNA TGTGCCAGCACGGACAGGGGGACCTACGAGCAGTACTTC.

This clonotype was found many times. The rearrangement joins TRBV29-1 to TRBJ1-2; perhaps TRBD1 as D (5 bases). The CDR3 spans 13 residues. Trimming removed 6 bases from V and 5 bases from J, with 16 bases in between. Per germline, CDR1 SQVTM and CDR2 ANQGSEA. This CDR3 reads CSVVTASRYGYTF. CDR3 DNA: TGCAGCGTCGTGACAGCCTCTCGGTATGGCTACACCTTC.

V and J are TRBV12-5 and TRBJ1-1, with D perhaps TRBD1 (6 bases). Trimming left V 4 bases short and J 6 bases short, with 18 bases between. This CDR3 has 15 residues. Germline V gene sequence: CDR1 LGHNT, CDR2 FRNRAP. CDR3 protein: CASGSIPGGAAEAFF. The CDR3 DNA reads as TGTGCTAGTGGTTCCATCCCGGGGGGGGCTGCTGAAGCTTTCTTT.

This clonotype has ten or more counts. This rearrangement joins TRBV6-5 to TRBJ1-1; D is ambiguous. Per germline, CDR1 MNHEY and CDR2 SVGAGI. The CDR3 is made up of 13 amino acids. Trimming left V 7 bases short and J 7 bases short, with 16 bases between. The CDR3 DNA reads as TGTGCCAGCACCCCCGGCCCGCCTGGTGAAGCTTTCTTT. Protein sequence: CASTPGPPGEAFF.

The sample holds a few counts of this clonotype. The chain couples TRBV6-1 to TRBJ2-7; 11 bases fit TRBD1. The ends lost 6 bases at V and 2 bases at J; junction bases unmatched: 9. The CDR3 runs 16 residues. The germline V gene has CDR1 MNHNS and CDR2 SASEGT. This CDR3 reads CASRERTGGFTYEQYF. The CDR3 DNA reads TGTGCCAGCAGAGAACGGACAGGGGGCTTCACCTACGAGCAGTACTTC.

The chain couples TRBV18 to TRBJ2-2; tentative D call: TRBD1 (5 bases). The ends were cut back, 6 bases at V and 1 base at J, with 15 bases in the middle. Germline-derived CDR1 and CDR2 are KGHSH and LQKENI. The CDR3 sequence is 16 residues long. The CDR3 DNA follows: TGTGCCAGCTCGTTACTACAGGTTCGGAACACCGGGGAGCTGTTTTTT. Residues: CASSLLQVRNTGELFF.

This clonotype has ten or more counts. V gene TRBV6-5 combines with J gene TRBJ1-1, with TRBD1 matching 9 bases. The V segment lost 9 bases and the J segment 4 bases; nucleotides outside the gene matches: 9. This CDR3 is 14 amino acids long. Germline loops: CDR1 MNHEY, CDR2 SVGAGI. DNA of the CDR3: TGTGCCAGTAGTAACACGGGACAGGGCACTGAAGCTTTCTTT. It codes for CASSNTGQGTEAFF.

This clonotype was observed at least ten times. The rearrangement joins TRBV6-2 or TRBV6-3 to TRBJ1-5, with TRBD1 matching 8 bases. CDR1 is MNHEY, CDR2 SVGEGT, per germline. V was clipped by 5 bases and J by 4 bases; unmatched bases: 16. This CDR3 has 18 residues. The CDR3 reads CASSPWAGGANNNQPQHF. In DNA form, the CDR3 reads TGTGCCAGCAGTCCCTGGGCAGGGGGCGCGAACAATAATCAGCCCCAGCATTTT.

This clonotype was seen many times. CDR3 bases: TGTGCCAGCAGCTTAGAAGCCAGGGGCACTGAAGCTTTCTTT. It is translated as CASSLEARGTEAFF. This chain connects TRBV7-9 to TRBJ1-1, with a possible D match to TRBD1 (6 bases). Deletions cut 1 base from V and 4 bases from J, with 10 bases between. The CDR3 totals 14 residues. CDR1 is SEHNR, CDR2 FQNEAQ, per germline (reference sequence).

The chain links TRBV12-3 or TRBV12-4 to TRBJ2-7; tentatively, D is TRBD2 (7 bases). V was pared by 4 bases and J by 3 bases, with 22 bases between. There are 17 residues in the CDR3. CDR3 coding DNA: TGTGCCAGCAGTTACAGGGTCTCTAGCGGACCGGGCTACGAGCAGTACTTC. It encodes CASSYRVSSGPGYEQYF.

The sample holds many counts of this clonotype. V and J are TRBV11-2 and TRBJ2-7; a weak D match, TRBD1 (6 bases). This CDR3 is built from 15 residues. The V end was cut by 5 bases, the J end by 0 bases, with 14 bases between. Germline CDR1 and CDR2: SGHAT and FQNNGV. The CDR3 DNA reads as TGTGCCAGCAGCCCGCTCAGGGGTCCCTCCTACGAGCAGTACTTC. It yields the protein CASSPLRGPSYEQYF.

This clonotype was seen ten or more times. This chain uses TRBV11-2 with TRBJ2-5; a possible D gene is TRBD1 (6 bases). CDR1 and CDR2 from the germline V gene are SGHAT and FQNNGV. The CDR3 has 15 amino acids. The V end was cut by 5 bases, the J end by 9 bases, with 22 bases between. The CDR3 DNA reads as TGTGCCAGCAGCCCCTTGTCCCAGGGGCCTACGGCCCAGTACTTC. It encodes CASSPLSQGPTAQYF.

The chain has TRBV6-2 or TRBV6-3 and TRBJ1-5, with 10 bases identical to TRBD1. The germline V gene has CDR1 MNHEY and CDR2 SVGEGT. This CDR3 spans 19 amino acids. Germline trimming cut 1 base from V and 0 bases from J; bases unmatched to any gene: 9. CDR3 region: CASSYFRDRGNPSNQPQHF. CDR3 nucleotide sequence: TGTGCCAGCAGTTACTTCCGGGACAGGGGAAATCCTAGCAATCAGCCCCAGCATTTT.

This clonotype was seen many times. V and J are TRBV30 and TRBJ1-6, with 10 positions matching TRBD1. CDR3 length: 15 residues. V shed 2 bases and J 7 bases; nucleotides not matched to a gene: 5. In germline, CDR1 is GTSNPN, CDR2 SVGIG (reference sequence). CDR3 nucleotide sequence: TGTGCCTGGAGTATCCCGACAGGGGGCAATTCACCCCTCCACTTT. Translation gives CAWSIPTGGNSPLHF.

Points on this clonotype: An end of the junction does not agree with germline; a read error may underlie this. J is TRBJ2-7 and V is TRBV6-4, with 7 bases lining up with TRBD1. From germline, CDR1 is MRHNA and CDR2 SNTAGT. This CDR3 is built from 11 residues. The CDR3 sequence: CASRPGTDKYF. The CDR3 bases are TGCGCCAGCAGGCCAGGGACAGACAAGTACTTC.

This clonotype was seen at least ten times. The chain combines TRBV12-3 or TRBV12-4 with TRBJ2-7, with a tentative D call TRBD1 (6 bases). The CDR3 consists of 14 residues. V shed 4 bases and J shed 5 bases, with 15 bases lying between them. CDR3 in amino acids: CASSYFRQAHEQYF. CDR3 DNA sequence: TGTGCCAGCAGTTATTTCCGACAGGCCCACGAGCAGTACTTC.

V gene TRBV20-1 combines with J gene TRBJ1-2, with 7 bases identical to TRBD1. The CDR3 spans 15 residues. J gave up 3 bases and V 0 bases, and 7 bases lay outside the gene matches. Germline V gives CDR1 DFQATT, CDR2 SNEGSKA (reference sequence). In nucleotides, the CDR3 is TGCAGTGCTAGAGATCTACTGGACAGGCACTATGGCTACACCTTC. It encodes CSARDLLDRHYGYTF.

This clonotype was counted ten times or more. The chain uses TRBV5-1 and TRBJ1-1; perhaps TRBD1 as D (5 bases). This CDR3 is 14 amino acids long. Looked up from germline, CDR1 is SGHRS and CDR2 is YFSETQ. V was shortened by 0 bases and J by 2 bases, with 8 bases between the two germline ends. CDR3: CASSLEGDNTEAFF. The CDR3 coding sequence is TGCGCCAGCAGCTTGGAAGGGGACAACACTGAAGCTTTCTTT.